The rows below give T cell receptor beta chains drawn from one sample of a study of prognosis after radiotherapy for stage I lung cancer. TCRdb passed the multiplex PCR reads through MiXCR, listing each CDR3 protein once. The sample has 30,000 to 40,000 distinct CDR3 sequences, around 34% seen once. The sequencing here drew on PBMCs, taken before or after stereotactic body radiation therapy (not recorded which). The source of these receptors is a donor over 45 with non-small cell lung cancer. CDR3s include the opening cysteine and the closing phenylalanine or tryptophan. Each record gives: clone size, D gene, J gene, V gene, CDR3 protein, CDR3 DNA. D genes are given only for firm matches. Size is stated for part of the rows, as once, few or many counts, or as a class when the clone is expanded.

size: many; D: TRBD1; J: TRBJ2-7; V: TRBV6-1; CDR3: CATRQGAGYEQYF; DNA: TGTGCCACCCGACAGGGGGCAGGATACGAGCAGTACTTC
size: few; D: TRBD2; J: TRBJ2-7; V: TRBV7-8; CDR3: CTSSLAPGLAEISYEQYF; DNA: TGTACCAGCAGCTTAGCTCCCGGACTAGCGGAGATCTCCTACGAGCAGTACTTC
size: many; D: -; J: TRBJ2-3; V: TRBV7-8; CDR3: CASSLVATQPTDTQYF; DNA: TGTGCCAGCAGCTTAGTAGCGACTCAACCCACAGATACGCAGTATTTT
size: many; D: -; J: TRBJ2-1; V: TRBV20-1; CDR3: CSAQNNEQFF; DNA: TGCAGTGCTCAAAACAATGAGCAGTTCTTC
size: many; D: -; J: TRBJ1-2; V: TRBV28; CDR3: CASSPGGGPRYGYTF; DNA: TGTGCCAGCAGTCCCGGGGGCGGGCCACGCTATGGCTACACCTTC
size: -; D: -; J: TRBJ2-2; V: TRBV28; CDR3: CAISRRGGGELFF; DNA: TGTGCCATCAGTCGAAGGGGTGGCGGGGAGCTTTTTTTT
size: many; D: -; J: TRBJ1-2; V: TRBV18; CDR3: CASSAGYEDGYTF; DNA: TGTGCCAGCTCCGCAGGGTACGAGGATGGCTACACCTTC
size: many; D: -; J: TRBJ2-5; V: TRBV24-1; CDR3: CATSLVPQETQYF; DNA: TGTGCCACCAGCCTCGTCCCCCAAGAGACCCAGTACTTC
size: many; D: -; J: TRBJ2-1; V: TRBV12-3/TRBV12-4; CDR3: CATRGGGPHNEQFF; DNA: TGTGCCACACGAGGGGGGGGACCCCACAATGAGCAGTTCTTC
size: many; D: TRBD2; J: TRBJ2-5; V: TRBV7-8; CDR3: CATGASGSGETQYF; DNA: TGTGCCACAGGGGCTAGCGGGAGCGGAGAGACCCAGTACTTC
size: many; D: TRBD1; J: TRBJ1-5; V: TRBV12-3/TRBV12-4; CDR3: CASSPRRTGGGNQPQHF; DNA: TGTGCCAGCAGCCCGAGGCGGACAGGGGGAGGCAATCAGCCCCAGCATTTT
size: medium-sized; D: -; J: TRBJ2-1; V: TRBV12-3/TRBV12-4; CDR3: CASRPGFSGEQFF; DNA: TGTGCCAGCAGACCAGGATTCAGCGGTGAGCAGTTCTTC
size: -; D: TRBD2; J: TRBJ2-5; V: TRBV6-2/TRBV6-3; CDR3: CAGTAIGGTLQETQYF; DNA: TGTGCCGGCACCGCAATCGGGGGGACCCTCCAAGAGACCCAGTACTTC
size: many; D: -; J: TRBJ1-1; V: TRBV9; CDR3: CASSPSGNTEAFF; DNA: TGTGCCAGCAGCCCCAGTGGGAACACTGAAGCTTTCTTT
size: -; D: -; J: TRBJ2-3; V: TRBV28; CDR3: CASSTLGAGFLDTQYF; DNA: TGTGCCAGCAGCACCCTAGGGGCAGGATTTTTAGATACGCAGTATTTT
size: many; D: -; J: TRBJ1-1; V: TRBV7-2; CDR3: CASSFAGSTEAFF; DNA: TGTGCCAGCAGCTTCGCAGGGAGCACTGAAGCTTTCTTT
size: many; D: -; J: TRBJ2-4; V: TRBV4-1; CDR3: CASSQERQGAKNIQYF; DNA: TGCGCCAGCAGCCAAGAACGGCAGGGAGCCAAAAACATTCAGTACTTC
size: -; D: -; J: TRBJ1-2; V: TRBV5-1; CDR3: CASILRDPAVDGYTF; DNA: TGCGCCAGCATTCTCCGGGATCCGGCAGTCGATGGCTACACCTTC
size: many; D: TRBD2; J: TRBJ2-3; V: TRBV20-1; CDR3: CSASLRRGADTQYF; DNA: TGCAGTGCTTCCCTGAGGCGGGGGGCAGATACGCAGTATTTT
size: -; D: -; J: TRBJ2-7; V: TRBV6-2/TRBV6-3; CDR3: CASSGASVASHYEQYF; DNA: TGTGCCAGCAGCGGGGCGAGCGTCGCATCTCATTACGAGCAGTACTTC
size: many; D: TRBD1; J: TRBJ1-2; V: TRBV20-1; CDR3: CSARTGSSGYTF; DNA: TGCAGTGCTAGGACAGGGAGCAGTGGCTACACCTTC
size: -; D: TRBD2; J: TRBJ2-1; V: TRBV12-3/TRBV12-4; CDR3: CASRSGGRGEQFF; DNA: TGTGCCAGCCGAAGCGGGGGACGGGGTGAGCAGTTCTTC
size: few; D: -; J: TRBJ2-7; V: TRBV24-1; CDR3: CATKSPGPVSYEQYF; DNA: TGTGCCACCAAGAGCCCGGGTCCAGTCTCCTACGAGCAGTACTTC
size: -; D: TRBD1; J: TRBJ2-2; V: TRBV6-1; CDR3: CASSGGQGATGELFF; DNA: TGTGCCAGCAGTGGGGGACAGGGCGCCACCGGGGAGCTGTTTTTT
size: many; D: -; J: TRBJ1-5; V: TRBV5-1; CDR3: CASSRRIQPQHF; DNA: TGCGCCAGCAGTCGCCGTATTCAGCCCCAGCATTTT
size: -; D: -; J: TRBJ2-7; V: TRBV4-3; CDR3: CASSQDFRDVPNEQYF; DNA: TGCGCCAGCAGCCAAGATTTCCGAGACGTACCAAACGAGCAGTACTTC